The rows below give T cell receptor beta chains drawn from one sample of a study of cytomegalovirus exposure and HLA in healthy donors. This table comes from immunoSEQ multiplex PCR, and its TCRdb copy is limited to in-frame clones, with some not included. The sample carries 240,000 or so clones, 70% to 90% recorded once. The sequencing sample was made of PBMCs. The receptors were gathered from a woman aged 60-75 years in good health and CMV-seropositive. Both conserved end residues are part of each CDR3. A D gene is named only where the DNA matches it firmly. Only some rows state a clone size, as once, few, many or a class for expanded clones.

CDR3 DNA: TGTGCTAGTGGACCGGACAGGGAATCCGAGCAGTACTTC; CDR3 protein: CASGPDRESEQYF; D gene: TRBD1; CDR3 length: 13; J gene: TRBJ2-7; V gene: TRBV12-5; clone size: NA
CDR3 DNA: TGCAGCGCCTCCGCCGGGAAAGCCAAAAACATTCAGTACTTC; CDR3 protein: CSASAGKAKNIQYF; D gene: NA; CDR3 length: 14; J gene: TRBJ2-4; V gene: TRBV29-1; clone size: NA
CDR3 DNA: TGTGCCAGCAGCCAATGGCGGGCCGGCGAGCAGTACTTC; CDR3 protein: CASSQWRAGEQYF; D gene: NA; CDR3 length: 13; J gene: TRBJ2-7; V gene: TRBV14; clone size: NA
CDR3 DNA: TGTGCCAGCAGCCAAGAGCCAGGGAAGGTCTCTGAAGCTTTCTTT; CDR3 protein: CASSQEPGKVSEAFF; D gene: NA; CDR3 length: 15; J gene: TRBJ1-1; V gene: TRBV4-2; clone size: NA
CDR3 DNA: TGCGCCAGCAGCCCGAACGACAGGACCTACGAGCAGTACTTC; CDR3 protein: CASSPNDRTYEQYF; D gene: NA; CDR3 length: 14; J gene: TRBJ2-7; V gene: TRBV5-1; clone size: NA
CDR3 DNA: TGCGCCAGCAGGACGACTAGCGGAGCGAACACCGGGGAGCTGTTTTTT; CDR3 protein: CASRTTSGANTGELFF; D gene: TRBD2; CDR3 length: 16; J gene: TRBJ2-2; V gene: TRBV5-1; clone size: NA
CDR3 DNA: TGCGCCAGCAGCTTCCTAGCTGCGAACACCGGGGAGCTGTTTTTT; CDR3 protein: CASSFLAANTGELFF; D gene: NA; CDR3 length: 15; J gene: TRBJ2-2; V gene: TRBV5-1; clone size: NA
CDR3 DNA: TGCGCCAGCAGCTTGGTAGGCGGGAGCTCCACAGATACGCAGTATTTT; CDR3 protein: CASSLVGGSSTDTQYF; D gene: TRBD2; CDR3 length: 16; J gene: TRBJ2-3; V gene: TRBV5-1; clone size: NA
CDR3 DNA: TGTGCCAGCTCACCGCAGGCGGGGGCGGTTGGCTACACCTTC; CDR3 protein: CASSPQAGAVGYTF; D gene: NA; CDR3 length: 14; J gene: TRBJ1-2; V gene: TRBV18; clone size: once
CDR3 DNA: TGTGCCAGCTCGCCGCGGGGGGGCCGGACTAATGAAAAACTGTTTTTT; CDR3 protein: CASSPRGGRTNEKLFF; D gene: NA; CDR3 length: 16; J gene: TRBJ1-4; V gene: TRBV18; clone size: NA
CDR3 DNA: TGTGCCAGCAGTGGAATAGCGGGATCCGGGGAGCTGTTTTTT; CDR3 protein: CASSGIAGSGELFF; D gene: TRBD2; CDR3 length: 14; J gene: TRBJ2-2; V gene: TRBV2; clone size: NA
CDR3 DNA: TGTGCCAGCAGCAGCCAAGGACAGTCTTACGAGCAGTACTTC; CDR3 protein: CASSSQGQSYEQYF; D gene: NA; CDR3 length: 14; J gene: TRBJ2-7; V gene: TRBV5-6; clone size: NA